This entry features one T cell receptor (beta chain) sequence. The PCR made use of 60 Vbeta and 13 Jbeta primers. The method was immunoSEQ multiplex PCR; TCRdb's version includes in-frame clones alone and lacks a portion of them. The profile covers approximately 110,000 clones, with about 83% appearing a single time and 6.1% taken by the ten largest. This entry is derived from a study of cytomegalovirus exposure and HLA in healthy donors. CDR3 size: 12 residues. The germline gives CDR1 SGHTA, CDR2 FQGNSA. Trimming left V 2 bases short and J 10 bases short, with 9 bases between. The chain combines TRBV7-2 with TRBJ2-1; a weak D match, TRBD2 (6 bases). Sequencing input: PBMCs. The sequence was collected from a man in his late teens or twenties in good health and CMV-seronegative. CDR3 coding DNA: TGTGCCAGCAGCTTAATAGGGAGGGAGCAGTTCTTC. Translating it yields CASSLIGREQFF.